Listed below are T cell receptor beta chains from one sample, sequenced in a study of identical twins. TCRdb redid the calling of the 5' RACE reads with MiXCR, one entry per CDR3 protein. The sample includes around 570,000 distinct CDR3 sequences, 9.6% of them seen just once. These records were also assigned to another study, of yellow fever vaccine responses in identical twins.

Sequencing was carried out using PBMCs. All receptors come from a woman under 30 in good health. Both conserved end residues are trimmed from each CDR3. The size entry is marked missing in some rows and otherwise reads once, few, many or a size class.

few TRBV28 ASSAGTESYEQY
. TRBV28 ASSLGLRAQETQY
. TRBV5-1 ASSPGRESSYEQY
many TRBV10-3 AIRSDRGSYEQY
many TRBV20-1 SASQGMVDGYT
many TRBV29-1 SVEDLAETQY
few TRBV5-6 ASSLFAGNYGYT
. TRBV11-2 ASSLRPPGVEQF
few TRBV5-5 ASSYRDEDEQY
few TRBV5-6 ASSSGLAGLDEQF
few TRBV12-3/TRBV12-4 ASSFIAAGGFTDTQY
. TRBV5-1 ASSRRGDNEQF
once TRBV30 AWSITKTGDEQF
few TRBV5-1 ASSSLSGPNNEQF
few TRBV7-9 ASSQPRQGRNTIY
few TRBV15 ATSRLRAGGQDYRKTGELF
. TRBV28 ASSPLGEGERTDTQY
few TRBV6-1 ASRERRGTEQY
. TRBV4-3 ASSQAWGAVYEQY
. TRBV3-1 ASSRRGGKQVQETQY
. TRBV11-1 ASSLPNPGTGLEYEQY
few TRBV6-2/TRBV6-3 ASSYSSGRTGYEQY
many TRBV12-3/TRBV12-4 ASRAGSTSTDTQY
. TRBV5-1 ASSTTSGSTDTQY
. TRBV11-2 ASSLEGGRRSSFPAKNIQY
many TRBV7-2 ASSLGGDTDTQY
many TRBV12-3/TRBV12-4 ASSLWDKNEQY
few TRBV15 ATSRDEGGSAYEQY
. TRBV6-2/TRBV6-3 ATRDTGFYEQY
. TRBV30 AWSPDSQETQY
. TRBV29-1 SVEWGPYEQY
few TRBV27 ASSYGFSYEQY
. TRBV10-3 AISTSTDLYEQY
few TRBV5-1 ASSGGLAGGPRSYNEQF
few TRBV5-1 ASSLRGDSSYEQY
. TRBV6-2/TRBV6-3 ASSYRGTGMGSGTFHEQF
. TRBV4-2 ARSPGSLCTGELF
few TRBV6-2/TRBV6-3 ASIRAGGGETQY
. TRBV27 ASRRAAVWGLNEQF
few TRBV6-6 ASSANWDTQY
few TRBV7-6 ASSFPLGTGGNNEQF
few TRBV7-8 ASSPGLLSTDTQY
few TRBV21-1 ASSKRSRDRERSPLH
. TRBV20-1 SVVTGGIANQPQH
. TRBV12-3/TRBV12-4 ASSLRGGDSGANVLT
. TRBV4-3 ASSPLPTGSYEQY
few TRBV28 ASLGQEYEQY
few TRBV25-1 ASSEFMDGDQY
many TRBV4-1 ASSQESERRAGELF
. TRBV9 ASSVGGGEQF
. TRBV7-6 ASNQGQTYEQY
. TRBV20-1 SATLRETQY